This TCR beta chain originates from a study of cytomegalovirus exposure and HLA in healthy donors. Produced via immunoSEQ multiplex PCR; TCRdb's table is partial and in-frame only. The profile shows tens of thousands of clones, over 80% of them singletons. The table lists this clone with a count of one. Its target is unknown. Germline V lookup: CDR1 DFQATT, CDR2 SNEGSKA (reference sequence). Trimming removed 5 bases from V and 14 bases from J; junction bases left unmatched: 9. The CDR3 covers 11 residues. Study-level points and caveats: A subsequent analysis found that TCR clusters from the first cohort also tended to co-occur in the approximately 120 validation repertoires, with around 94% of cluster scores above 0. Researchers catalogued approximately 170 TCR beta chains as cytomegalovirus-associated. Three chains tied to CMV proved CMV antigen-specific in vitro.

This sequence originates from a man younger than 30 in good health and CMV-seronegative. The sample was PBMCs. The chain has TRBV20-1 and TRBJ2-1; 7 bases fit TRBD2. The CDR3 sequence is CSAPSELAEFF. CDR3 DNA: TGCAGTGCTCCATCGGAGCTAGCGGAGTTCTTC.